Each of the 32 T cell receptor beta chains below was sequenced from the same sample in a study of OX40 agonist ivuxolimab in advanced cancers. Clones were sequenced by immunoSEQ multiplex PCR, and TCRdb holds only the in-frame ones, with some missing. The data hold around 60,000 clones, with 75% to 85% observed a single time. The sample here was CD4+ or CD8+ T cells sorted from blood, taken in a trial of the OX40 agonist ivuxolimab. These receptors were obtained from an adult with an advanced solid tumor such as melanoma, head and neck, liver or kidney cancer.

The chain links TRBV7-9 to TRBJ1-4; D is undetermined. The V end lost 2 bases, the J end lost 7 bases, and 14 bases lay between the germline ends. Germline values: CDR1 SEHNR, CDR2 FQNEAQ (reference sequence). The CDR3 has 15 residues. CDR3 in amino acids: CASSLFNPTGEKLFF. The CDR3 DNA follows: TGTGCCAGCAGCTTATTCAACCCAACGGGTGAAAAACTGTTTTTT.

A note on this clone: One end of the junction is discordant with germline, which a read error may explain. The rearrangement links TRBV28 to TRBJ1-2; TRBD1 aligns across 10 bases. The CDR3 is 16 residues long. CDR1 and CDR2 from the germline V gene are MDHEN and SYDVKM. CDR3 nucleotides: TGTGCCAACAGTTTAGGGCTGGGACAGGGGCTTTATGGCTACACCTTC. This translates into CANSLGLGQGLYGYTF.

This sequence joins TRBV2 and TRBJ2-3; 8 positions match TRBD2. Germline V gene sequence: CDR1 SNHLY, CDR2 FYNNEI. The CDR3 loop spans 16 amino acids. J gave up 0 bases and V 6 bases, and 8 bases lay outside the gene matches. The CDR3 coding sequence is TGTGCCAGCAGAGCCCTCGGGGGGGGGAGCACAGATACGCAGTATTTT. Amino acids: CASRALGGGSTDTQYF.

V usage is TRBV19 and J usage is TRBJ2-1, with unresolved D. Germline-derived CDR1 and CDR2 are LNHDA and SQIVND (reference sequence). V dropped 3 bases and J dropped 10 bases, with 25 bases sitting between them. The CDR3 runs to 17 residues. The CDR3 loop is CASSIRVNKATAREQFF. In DNA, the CDR3 is TGTGCCAGTAGTATTAGGGTTAACAAAGCAACAGCAAGGGAGCAGTTCTTC.

This clone has only one observation. The chain couples TRBV12-5 to TRBJ2-1, with a weak D call TRBD1 (5 bases). The length of the CDR3 is 18 residues. Germline V gives CDR1 LGHNT, CDR2 FRNRAP. The V and J ends lost 6 bases and 4 bases respectively, with 25 bases between them. The CDR3: CASGRLRNPGMTYNEQFF. In DNA form, the CDR3 reads TGTGCTAGTGGCCGGTTGAGGAATCCAGGGATGACTTACAATGAGCAGTTCTTC.

The chain links TRBV4-3 to TRBJ1-2; maybe TRBD1 (6 bases). The CDR3 extends over 14 amino acids. Germline lookup yields CDR1 LGHNA and CDR2 YSLEER. The V and J ends lost 4 bases and 6 bases respectively, with 15 bases between them. CDR3 bases: TGCGCCAGCAGCCGCAGGGGTGGTGGGGATGGCTACACCTTC. As protein: CASSRRGGGDGYTF.

The CDR3 sequence: CASSITGTGGFEQYF. As DNA, the CDR3 is TGCGCCAGCAGCATAACCGGGACAGGGGGCTTCGAGCAGTACTTC. V gene TRBV5-1 combines with J gene TRBJ2-7, with 12 positions matching TRBD1. V was pared by 4 bases and J by 6 bases, with 8 bases of the junction left unmatched. Germline lookup yields CDR1 SGHRS and CDR2 YFSETQ. The CDR3 totals 15 residues.

The gene calls are TRBV27 and TRBJ2-1, with a possible D match to TRBD2 (6 bases). The CDR3 extends over 14 amino acids. CDR1 is MNHEY, CDR2 SMNVEV, per germline (reference sequence). Between the trimmed V and J ends, which lost 4 bases and 6 bases, there was a span of 13 bases. The CDR3 DNA is TGTGCCAGCAGTTCTAGCGTTAACGTCAATGAGCAGTTCTTC. Residues: CASSSSVNVNEQFF.

The chain links TRBV18 to TRBJ2-5; D is undetermined. The germline V gene encodes CDR1 KGHSH and CDR2 LQKENI. Trimming took off 2 bases at V and 7 bases at J, with 14 bases between the two ends. This CDR3 is built from 14 residues. CDR3 protein: CASSPGFERWTQYF. The CDR3 DNA is TGTGCCAGCTCACCAGGCTTTGAGCGATGGACCCAGTACTTC.

This sequence joins TRBV6-1 and TRBJ2-1; 9 bases fit TRBD2. Trimming at V came to 4 bases and at J to 7 bases, leaving 8 bases not matched to a gene. This CDR3 has 15 amino acids. Germline V gene data show CDR1 as MNHNS and CDR2 as SASEGT. This CDR3 reads CASSAVTSGRNEQFF. CDR3 nucleotide sequence: TGTGCCAGCAGTGCGGTAACTAGCGGGCGGAATGAGCAGTTCTTC.

The rearrangement uses TRBV6-5 and TRBJ2-1, with D perhaps matching TRBD1 (6 bases). V lost 2 bases and J 4 bases, leaving 12 bases between the germline ends. The CDR3 totals 15 residues. Germline loops: CDR1 MNHEY, CDR2 SVGAGI. The CDR3 protein is CASSYDRQPYNEQFF. The DNA of the CDR3 is TGTGCCAGCAGTTACGACAGGCAACCTTACAATGAGCAGTTCTTC.

The CDR3 is CASSGIDGKLFF. The CDR3 DNA sequence: TGCGCCAGCAGTGGAATAGATGGGAAACTGTTTTTT. The chain uses TRBV10-2 and TRBJ1-4; D gene unclear. Trimming left V 4 bases short and J 11 bases short, with 11 bases between. The CDR3 is 12 residues long. The germline gives CDR1 WSHSY, CDR2 SAAADI.

The chain combines TRBV19 with TRBJ1-3; maybe TRBD1 (5 bases). Trimming stripped 6 bases from V and 2 bases from J, with 14 bases between. Germline loops: CDR1 LNHDA, CDR2 SQIVND (reference sequence). The CDR3 sequence is 15 residues long. In nucleotides, the CDR3 is TGTGCCAGTAGCGTAGACAGAAGGGCTGGAAACACCATATATTTT. It encodes CASSVDRRAGNTIYF.

The chain combines TRBV29-1 with TRBJ2-7; the D gene is possibly TRBD1 (5 bases). The V end was cut by 3 bases, the J end by 5 bases, with 11 bases between. Germline assignment: CDR1 SQVTM and CDR2 ANQGSEA. The CDR3 sequence is 12 residues long. CDR3 loop: CSVDAGLDEQYF. The CDR3 nucleotides are TGCAGCGTTGATGCAGGGCTGGACGAGCAGTACTTC.

V usage is TRBV10-3 and J usage is TRBJ2-5; D is uncertain. V lost 4 bases, J lost 1 base, and 7 bases lay in between. CDR3 length equals 13 residues. Germline assignment: CDR1 ENHRY and CDR2 SYGVKD. CDR3 nucleotides: TGTGCCATCAGTGTCGACCCCCAAGAGACCCAGTACTTC. Protein sequence: CAISVDPQETQYF.

This clone was detected only a few times. The sample contains more than one DNA sequence encoding this CDR3. This sequence joins TRBV7-9 and TRBJ1-3; D is unresolved. CDR3 length: 14 amino acids. The germline V and J ends were trimmed by 5 bases and 0 bases, with 8 bases remaining between them. CDR1 SEHNR and CDR2 FQNEAQ come from the germline V gene (reference sequence). Here the CDR3 reads CASSPGNSGNTIYF. CDR3 in DNA: TGTGCCAGCAGCCCCGGTAACTCTGGAAACACCATATATTTT.

The CDR3 spells CASDPGHRNEQYF. The CDR3 DNA reads as TGTGCCAGCGACCCGGGACACAGGAACGAGCAGTACTTC. V is TRBV28 and J is TRBJ2-7, with D possibly being TRBD1 (6 bases). The germline gives CDR1 MDHEN, CDR2 SYDVKM. This CDR3 has 13 residues. V was clipped by 8 bases and J by 5 bases, with 16 bases between them.

The chain uses TRBV7-2 and TRBJ2-1; D is ambiguous. CDR3 length: 12 amino acids. Deletions cut 4 bases from V and 7 bases from J, with 8 bases between. The germline gives CDR1 SGHTA, CDR2 FQGNSA. CDR3 DNA sequence: TGTGCCAGCAGCTCGACACGGAATGAGCAGTTCTTC. Its translation is CASSSTRNEQFF.

The J gene is TRBJ2-7, the V gene TRBV6-5, with TRBD2 matching 7 bases. The trim removed 5 bases at V and 6 bases at J, leaving 4 bases unmatched. There are 12 residues in the CDR3. Per the germline V gene, CDR1 is MNHEY and CDR2 is SVGAGI. CDR3 sequence: CASSGTIGEQYF. The DNA for the CDR3 is TGTGCCAGCAGTGGGACTATCGGCGAGCAGTACTTC.

The chain employs TRBV7-9 and TRBJ2-5; 14 bases map to TRBD2. J lost 5 bases, V lost 5 bases, and 4 bases had no gene match. CDR3 length: 15 amino acids. The germline CDR1 and CDR2 sequences are SEHNR and FQNEAQ (reference sequence). The CDR3 protein is CASSRLAGGLETQYF. The CDR3 DNA reads TGTGCCAGCAGCCGACTAGCGGGGGGGCTTGAGACCCAGTACTTC.

This chain links TRBV19 with TRBJ1-5; 9 bases line up with TRBD1. V lost 7 bases and J lost 6; bases outside the gene matches: 10. CDR1 is LNHDA, CDR2 SQIVND, per germline (reference sequence). The CDR3 runs to 15 residues. In DNA, the CDR3 is TGTGCCAGTACCCCGGGACAGGGTAGGGTTCAGCCCCAGCATTTT. The encoded protein is CASTPGQGRVQPQHF.

The V gene is TRBV5-6, the J gene TRBJ2-5; maybe TRBD2 (5 bases). Per germline, CDR1 SGHDT and CDR2 YYEEEE. The CDR3 has 13 residues. Trimming took 4 bases from V and 5 from J, leaving 12 bases between them. CDR3 nucleotides: TGTGCCAGCAGCCCACAGCCGGGGGAGACCCAGTACTTC. This codes for CASSPQPGETQYF.

The chain is built from TRBV29-1 and TRBJ2-3; D is ambiguous. The V gene's germline CDR1 is SQVTM and CDR2 ANQGSEA. The CDR3 extends over 12 amino acids. Trimming removed 3 bases at V and 6 bases at J, with 10 bases between. CDR3 DNA sequence: TGCAGCGTTGATCTCGACGGGGATACGCAGTATTTT. Encoded protein: CSVDLDGDTQYF.

The chain employs TRBV5-1 and TRBJ2-5; D is possibly TRBD2 (6 bases). Trimming cost V 0 bases and J 4 bases, with 10 bases left between them. The V gene's germline CDR1 is SGHRS and CDR2 YFSETQ. The CDR3 has 14 residues. CDR3 in amino acids: CASSLVGGPETQYF. CDR3 DNA: TGCGCCAGCAGCTTGGTAGGAGGGCCAGAGACCCAGTACTTC.

There are a few counts of this clone. The chain uses TRBV27 and TRBJ1-3; D possibly corresponds to TRBD1 (6 bases). V was shortened by 6 bases and J by 1 base, with 16 bases between the two germline ends. Germline V lookup: CDR1 MNHEY, CDR2 SMNVEV (reference sequence). The CDR3 runs to 16 residues. CDR3 residues: CASRETRGVSGNTIYF. Here the CDR3 DNA reads TGTGCCAGCAGAGAGACAAGGGGGGTGTCTGGAAACACCATATATTTT.

The chain recombines TRBV19 with TRBJ1-6; possible D gene TRBD1, 5 bases. The CDR3 runs 15 residues. Between the trimmed V and J ends, which lost 5 bases and 15 bases, there was a span of 23 bases. The V gene's germline CDR1 is LNHDA and CDR2 SQIVND (reference sequence). CDR3 residues: CASSPKDSRRVLLHF. CDR3 nucleotide sequence: TGTGCCAGTAGTCCAAAAGACAGCCGACGTGTGCTCCTCCACTTT.

The gene calls are TRBV7-3 and TRBJ2-1; D unclear. V was clipped by 5 bases and J by 8 bases, with 16 bases between them. Germline CDR1 and CDR2: SGHTA and FQGTGA. The CDR3 spans 14 residues. CDR3: CASSPSPNWDEQFF. The CDR3 DNA sequence: TGTGCCAGCAGCCCCAGTCCCAACTGGGATGAGCAGTTCTTC.

The chain links TRBV5-1 to TRBJ2-7; D is uncertain. The CDR3 contains 12 residues. V lost 0 bases, J lost 6 bases, and 7 bases lay in between. Germline V gene lookup returns CDR1 SGHRS and CDR2 YFSETQ. The CDR3 loop reads CASSLGQTEQYF. The CDR3 DNA follows: TGCGCCAGCAGCTTGGGCCAAACCGAGCAGTACTTC.

The chain has TRBV19 and TRBJ2-2; D not resolved. The CDR3 extends over 14 amino acids. Deletions cut 3 bases from V and 10 bases from J, with 15 bases between. The germline V gene encodes CDR1 LNHDA and CDR2 SQIVND (reference sequence). The CDR3: CASSITRPDKELFF. CDR3 sequence (DNA): TGTGCCAGTAGTATTACACGCCCTGATAAGGAGCTGTTTTTT. Looking up the rest from reference TRBV19 and TRBJ2-2 gives the full variable domain: DGGITQSPKYLFRKEGQNVTLSCEQNLNHDAMYWYRQDPGQGLRLIYYSQIVNDFQKGDIAEGYSVSREKKESFPLTVTSAQKNPTAFYLCASSITRPDKELFFGEGSRLTVL.

The chain recombines TRBV5-4 with TRBJ2-7; maybe TRBD1 (5 bases). The CDR3 runs 14 residues. Germline CDR1 reads SGHNT; CDR2 reads YYREEE (reference sequence). Deletions cut 1 base from V and 7 bases from J, with 15 bases between. The CDR3 region has the DNA TGTGCCAGCAGCTTGACCCAGGGAAGTCGGGAGCAGTACTTC. This codes for CASSLTQGSREQYF. Together with reference TRBV5-4 and TRBJ2-7, the CDR3 gives the full variable domain: ETGVTQSPTHLIKTRGQQVTLRCSSQSGHNTVSWYQQALGQGPQFIFQYYREEENGRGNFPPRFSGLQFPNYSSELNVNALELDDSALYLCASSLTQGSREQYFGPGTRLTVT.

V is TRBV5-1 and J is TRBJ2-3; D may be TRBD1 (5 bases). Per germline, CDR1 SGHRS and CDR2 YFSETQ. The CDR3 has 15 residues. V was trimmed by 4 bases and J by 3 bases, leaving 15 bases between them. The CDR3 bases are TGCGCCAGCAGCAGAGGCCAGGGATTTACAGATACGCAGTATTTT. As protein: CASSRGQGFTDTQYF. The full variable domain, rest sourced from reference TRBV5-1 and TRBJ2-3, is KAGVTQTPRYLIKTRGQQVTLSCSPISGHRSVSWYQQTPGQGLQFLFEYFSETQRNKGNFPGRFSGRQFSNSRSEMNVSTLELGDSALYLCASSRGQGFTDTQYFGPGTRLTVL.

The rearrangement links TRBV5-6 to TRBJ2-3; 10 bases are shared with TRBD2. The CDR3 totals 17 residues. J was trimmed by 1 base and V by 1 base; bases with no gene match: 6. Per germline, CDR1 SGHDT and CDR2 YYEEEE. The CDR3 bases are TGTGCCAGCAGCTTGATTCCTAGCGGGGGTGGCACAGATACGCAGTATTTT. It encodes CASSLIPSGGGTDTQYF.